This T cell receptor (beta chain) stems from a study of T cell responses to AZD1222 COVID-19 vaccine. Overall study findings and caveats: Increases in Spike-specific TCR breadth and depth were seen after two AZD1222 doses. Seropositive AZD1222 recipients at baseline numbered only six or seven.

With regard to this clone: The antigen remains undetermined.

Assay used: immunoSEQ multiplex PCR; TCRdb lists only in-frame clones, some missing. The table has 99,000 or so clones, approximately 86% seen once. The V gene's germline CDR1 is SGHVS and CDR2 FNYEAQ. V dropped 5 bases and J dropped 4 bases, with 15 bases sitting between them. The CDR3 extends over 16 amino acids. The rearrangement uses TRBV7-6 and TRBJ2-6; D possibly uses TRBD1 or TRBD2 (6 bases each). The material was peripheral blood, obtained 28 days after the second dose of the MenACWY control vaccine. The clonotype comes from an adult who received the MenACWY meningococcal vaccine as a control. In DNA form, the CDR3 reads TGTGCCAGCAGCCGGGGGCTGGGGGCGGGGGCCAACGTCCTGACTTTC. Translating gives CASSRGLGAGANVLTF.